One and the same sample provided the 30 T cell receptor beta chains below, sequenced in a study of T cell responses to AZD1222 COVID-19 vaccine. Profiling relied on immunoSEQ multiplex PCR, and the TCRdb table lists in-frame clones only, not all of them. The sample lists about 110,000 clones, under 95% occurring once. Material: peripheral blood, obtained on day 0 of AZD1222 vaccination. These receptors all stem from an adult in good health.

The rearrangement joins TRBV7-8 to TRBJ1-6; D gene uncertain. The CDR3 has 19 residues. CDR1 is SGHVS, CDR2 FQNEAQ, per germline. V was trimmed by 4 bases and J by 2 bases, leaving 21 bases between them. Here the CDR3 reads CASSSVAFQRLTYNSPLHF. As DNA, the CDR3 is TGTGCCAGCAGCTCCGTGGCCTTTCAGAGGTTAACCTATAATTCACCCCTCCACTTT.

The V and J genes are TRBV19 and TRBJ1-1; D is unclear. Germline V gene lookup returns CDR1 LNHDA and CDR2 SQIVND (reference sequence). The CDR3 is 14 amino acids. Between the trimmed V and J ends, which lost 8 bases and 3 bases, there was a span of 16 bases. The CDR3 DNA reads TGTGCCAGTCGAAACAGCTTGCGGCACACTGAAGCTTTCTTT. Translation: CASRNSLRHTEAFF.

DNA of the CDR3: TGTGCCAGCAGCAATCTCAGAGGCCCCGGGCGTGGCTACACCTTC. Residues: CASSNLRGPGRGYTF. The chain couples TRBV21-1 to TRBJ1-2. TRBV21-1 is reported as a pseudogene. The length of the CDR3 is 15 residues.

In its sample, this clone was seen a few times. The chain combines TRBV7-9 with TRBJ1-4; D is perhaps TRBD1 (5 bases). From germline, CDR1 is SEHNR and CDR2 FQNEAQ (reference sequence). The CDR3 loop spans 16 amino acids. V dropped 0 bases and J dropped 3 bases, with 11 bases sitting between them. The CDR3, as DNA: TGTGCCAGCAGCTTAGCGCGGGGGATGGCTAATGAAAAACTGTTTTTT. It translates to CASSLARGMANEKLFF.

The rearrangement joins TRBV2 to TRBJ2-7; unclear D gene. V lost 2 bases, J lost 6 bases, and 8 bases lay in between. The CDR3 is 12 amino acids. Germline V CDR1 and CDR2: SNHLY, FYNNEI. This CDR3 is CASSEFVGEQYF. The CDR3 nucleotides read TGTGCCAGCAGTGAATTTGTTGGCGAGCAGTACTTC.

This clone was counted only a few times. The DNA of the CDR3 is TGCGCCAGCAGTGATGGGGGCGCGGGCACAGATACGCAGTATTTT. Protein: CASSDGGAGTDTQYF. V is TRBV10-1 and J is TRBJ2-3; the D gene is possibly TRBD1 (6 bases). Germline CDR1 reads WNHNN; CDR2 reads SYGVQD (reference sequence). V was clipped by 3 bases and J by 1 base, with 11 bases between them. This CDR3 comprises 15 residues.

This clone was counted once. The V and J genes are TRBV7-2 and TRBJ1-1, with D unresolved. This CDR3 has 15 residues. Germline loops: CDR1 SGHTA, CDR2 FQGNSA. Trimming took off 3 bases at V and 2 bases at J, with 13 bases between the two ends. CDR3 sequence: CASSFLGWGNTEAFF. As DNA, the CDR3 is TGTGCCAGCAGCTTTCTTGGTTGGGGTAACACTGAAGCTTTCTTT.

V gene TRBV7-9 combines with J gene TRBJ2-7; TRBD1 agrees at 11 bases. V was clipped by 5 bases and J by 7 bases; unmatched bases: 4. The CDR3 totals 13 residues. CDR1 is SEHNR, CDR2 FQNEAQ, per germline (reference sequence). For the CDR3, the DNA is TGTGCCAGCAGCGATTGGGACAGGGGGGAGCAGTACTTC. Its protein product is CASSDWDRGEQYF. The variable domain in full, with the rest retrieved from reference TRBV7-9 and TRBJ2-7, is DTGVSQNPRHKITKRGQNVTFRCDPISEHNRLYWYRQTLGQGPEFLTYFQNEAQLEKSRLLSDRFSAERPKGSFSTLEIQRTEQGDSAMYLCASSDWDRGEQYFGPGTRLTVT.

The chain uses TRBV7-8 and TRBJ2-7, with D perhaps TRBD1 or TRBD2 (5 bases each). Between the trimmed V and J ends, which lost 3 bases and 3 bases, there was a span of 9 bases. CDR3 length equals 13 residues. Germline V gene sequence: CDR1 SGHVS, CDR2 FQNEAQ. CDR3 nucleotide sequence: TGTGCCAGCAGCTTTCCTGGGGGCTACGAGCAGTACTTC. Translation gives CASSFPGGYEQYF.

This sequence joins TRBV19 and TRBJ1-6; 10 bases map to TRBD1. CDR1 is LNHDA, CDR2 SQIVND, per germline (reference sequence). J lost 14 bases, V lost 3 bases, and 13 bases had no gene match. The CDR3 runs 16 residues. This CDR3 reads CASSILPGQGFTALHF. The CDR3 bases are TGTGCCAGTAGTATTCTCCCGGGACAGGGGTTTACGGCCCTCCACTTT.

V is TRBV21-1 and J is TRBJ1-5; the table calls TRBD1, which could not be checked here. TRBV21-1 represents a pseudogene. There are 19 residues in the CDR3. CDR3 amino acids: CASNPWDRVIYISNQPQHF. As DNA, the CDR3 is TGTGCCAGCAACCCCTGGGACAGGGTGATATATATAAGCAATCAGCCCCAGCATTTT.

This sequence joins TRBV29-1 and TRBJ1-3; TRBD1 might be the D (6 bases). Trimming left V 4 bases short and J 6 bases short, with 10 bases between. The CDR3 spans 12 residues. Germline CDR1 and CDR2: SQVTM and ANQGSEA. CDR3 bases: TGCAGCGTTGGGGCAGGGGAAAACACCATATATTTT. Translation gives CSVGAGENTIYF.

The chain links TRBV3-1 (or the pseudogene TRBV3-2) to TRBJ2-2, with D maybe TRBD1 (5 bases). The CDR3 is 15 residues long. V was shortened by 3 bases and J by 6 bases, with 14 bases between the two germline ends. Germline lookup yields CDR1 LGHDT and CDR2 YNNKEL (reference sequence). The CDR3 DNA is TGTGCCAGCAGCCACAAAGGGGCTCGGTCCGGGGAGCTGTTTTTT. Its translation: CASSHKGARSGELFF.

This clone was recorded once. At one of its ends the junction is not consistent with the germline gene, which may arise from a read error. The chain employs TRBV6-5 and TRBJ2-1, with TRBD2 identical over 13 bases. Germline values: CDR1 MNHEY, CDR2 SVGAGI. This CDR3 has 16 residues. The CDR3 sequence: CASSYSSLAGGFSQFF. The DNA for the CDR3 is TGCGCCAGCAGTTACTCATCACTAGCGGGGGGGTTTTCTCAGTTCTTC.

This chain joins TRBV18 and TRBJ2-7; the D gene is possibly TRBD1 (5 bases). CDR1 and CDR2 (germline): KGHSH, LQKENI. CDR3 length equals 14 residues. V lost 3 bases, J lost 2 bases, and 11 bases lay in between. The DNA of the CDR3 is TGTGCCAGCTCACCGAGGACACAAACCTACGAGCAGTACTTC. Translated: CASSPRTQTYEQYF.

The gene calls are TRBV27 and TRBJ1-4; D gene ambiguous. V lost 0 bases, J lost 12 bases, and 17 bases lay in between. CDR1 is MNHEY, CDR2 SMNVEV, per germline (reference sequence). The CDR3 length is 15 residues. This chain's CDR3 is CASSLSSTARYQLFF. CDR3 nucleotide sequence: TGTGCCAGCAGTTTATCGTCCACAGCGAGATATCAACTGTTTTTT. The full variable domain, in which reference TRBV27 and TRBJ1-4 provide the parts outside the CDR3, is EAQVTQNPRYLITVTGKKLTVTCSQNMNHEYMSWYRQDPGLGLRQIYYSMNVEVTDKGDVPEGYKVSRKEKRNFPLILESPSPNQTSLYFCASSLSSTARYQLFFGSGTQLSVL.

The chain links TRBV5-1 to TRBJ2-2; 9 bases match TRBD2. Trimming removed 3 bases from V and 1 base from J; junction bases left unmatched: 1. The CDR3 sequence is 15 residues long. Germline lookup yields CDR1 SGHRS and CDR2 YFSETQ. CDR3 nucleotide sequence: TGCGCCAGCAGCTGGACTAGCGAGAACACCGGGGAGCTGTTTTTT. This codes for CASSWTSENTGELFF.

The chain is built from TRBV5-1 and TRBJ2-3; D remains ambiguous. The germline V gene encodes CDR1 SGHRS and CDR2 YFSETQ. V was shortened by 0 bases and J by 6 bases, with 8 bases between the two germline ends. The CDR3 has 13 amino acids. The CDR3 loop is CASSLDPRDTQYF. For the CDR3, the DNA is TGCGCCAGCAGCTTGGACCCGAGGGATACGCAGTATTTT.

This chain uses TRBV5-1 with TRBJ2-3, with a weak D call TRBD1 (7 bases). Germline CDR1 and CDR2: SGHRS and YFSETQ. Deletions cut 3 bases from V and 4 bases from J, with 18 bases between. This CDR3 spans 16 amino acids. The CDR3 DNA reads as TGCGCCAGCAGCTCCTCCGGGACAGCGGGCCCAGATACGCAGTATTTT. Translating gives CASSSSGTAGPDTQYF.

This chain uses TRBV30 with TRBJ1-2; D ambiguous. In germline, CDR1 is GTSNPN, CDR2 SVGIG (reference sequence). The CDR3 loop spans 12 amino acids. V lost 8 bases to trimming and J lost 0 bases, with 10 bases between them. The CDR3 loop reads CAPPGTNYGYTF. In DNA, the CDR3 is TGTGCCCCTCCCGGGACTAACTATGGCTACACCTTC.

In DNA, the CDR3 is TGTGCCAGCAGCCTCGGGACAGGGGGCGAAGAGACCCAGTACTTC. Residues: CASSLGTGGEETQYF. J is TRBJ2-5 and V is TRBV7-8; 12 positions match TRBD1. Trimming took 5 bases from V and 3 from J; bases not matched to a gene: 4. CDR1 SGHVS and CDR2 FQNEAQ come from the germline V gene. CDR3 length: 15 residues.

The rearrangement joins TRBV2 to TRBJ2-2; D may be TRBD1 (5 bases). The CDR3 covers 14 residues. CDR1 is SNHLY and CDR2 is FYNNEI in the germline V gene. V dropped 7 bases and J dropped 1 base, with 10 bases sitting between them. CDR3 amino acids: CASNWQGNTGELFF. In DNA, the CDR3 is TGTGCCAGCAATTGGCAGGGGAACACCGGGGAGCTGTTTTTT.

This chain links TRBV5-1 with TRBJ2-3; no definite D call. Trimming shortened V by 4 bases and J by 3 bases, and 12 bases separated the two germline ends. The V gene's germline CDR1 is SGHRS and CDR2 YFSETQ. The CDR3 is made up of 14 amino acids. The CDR3 DNA reads as TGCGCCAGCAGCCGGGTAACTTCTACAGATACGCAGTATTTT. Protein sequence: CASSRVTSTDTQYF.

The rearrangement joins TRBV4-2 to TRBJ2-1, with 12 nucleotides matching TRBD2. CDR3 length: 16 residues. The germline CDR1 and CDR2 sequences are LGHNA and YNFKEQ. V shed 0 bases and J 7 bases; nucleotides not matched to a gene: 4. CDR3 in amino acids: CASSQDTTSGGNEQFF. The CDR3 region has the DNA TGTGCCAGCAGCCAAGATACGACTAGCGGGGGTAATGAGCAGTTCTTC.

This clone was seen more than once but under ten times. CDR3 coding DNA: TGTGCCATCAGTGAGAAGAAGGCTAGCGGGGGGCCTGGGCGGCAGTTCTTC. It encodes CAISEKKASGGPGRQFF. The chain employs TRBV10-3 and TRBJ2-1, with 11 positions matching TRBD2. Germline loops: CDR1 ENHRY, CDR2 SYGVKD. J gave up 12 bases and V 2 bases, and 15 bases lay outside the gene matches. The CDR3 is 17 residues long.

The chain has TRBV7-2 and TRBJ1-6; 8 bases map to TRBD1. The J segment lost 10 bases and the V segment lost 7 bases, leaving 6 bases of the junction unmatched. CDR3 size: 13 residues. CDR1 is SGHTA, CDR2 FQGNSA, per germline. This CDR3 is CASKGQGASPLHF. CDR3 coding DNA: TGTGCCAGCAAGGGTCAGGGGGCCTCACCCCTCCACTTT.

The V call is TRBV2, the J call TRBJ2-7; no definite D call. The V and J ends lost 3 bases and 2 bases respectively, with 8 bases between them. Germline CDR1 reads SNHLY; CDR2 reads FYNNEI. The CDR3 runs to 13 residues. CDR3 DNA sequence: TGTGCCAGCAGTGACCCAGCCCCCTACGAGCAGTACTTC. Translation gives CASSDPAPYEQYF.

The chain has TRBV12-5 and TRBJ1-1; D remains ambiguous. This CDR3 has 12 residues. V was shortened by 1 base and J by 5 bases, with 5 bases between the two germline ends. Germline CDR1 reads LGHNT; CDR2 reads FRNRAP. DNA for the CDR3: TGTGCTAGTGGTTTGGGCAGAACTGAAGCTTTCTTT. This translates into CASGLGRTEAFF.

The V and J genes are TRBV29-1 and TRBJ1-2; D possibly corresponds to TRBD1 (5 bases). The length of the CDR3 is 11 residues. Germline V lookup: CDR1 SQVTM, CDR2 ANQGSEA. Trimming left V 3 bases short and J 6 bases short, with 8 bases between. The CDR3: CSVDWGNGYTF. Here the CDR3 DNA reads TGCAGCGTTGATTGGGGGAATGGCTACACCTTC.

The rearrangement uses TRBV3-1 (or the pseudogene TRBV3-2) and TRBJ1-4, with D possibly TRBD1 on 6 matching bases. This CDR3 spans 15 amino acids. In germline, CDR1 is LGHDT, CDR2 YNNKEL (reference sequence). V shed 2 bases and J shed 6 bases, with 13 bases lying between them. CDR3 bases: TGTGCCAGCAGCCAAACGCGGACAGCTGATGAAAAACTGTTTTTT. This encodes CASSQTRTADEKLFF.